One sample yielded the 13 T cell receptor beta chains listed below, sequenced in a study of T-cell memory formation after mild COVID-19. Using its own MiXCR run on the 5' RACE reads, TCRdb lists one record per CDR3 protein. The sample lists about 430,000 distinct CDR3 sequences; roughly 18% were seen once. Sequenced: PBMCs or a T cell subset sorted from them (not recorded which). Receptors originate from a man younger than 30 who had mild COVID-19 (a few samples of this study predate the infection). Cell type and time point are not known.

This clonotype occurred a few times. The chain employs TRBV9 and TRBJ1-3; unclear D gene. The CDR3 covers 15 residues. Germline CDR1 SGDLS, CDR2 YYNGEE. V dropped 0 bases and J dropped 0 bases, with 7 bases sitting between them. In DNA form, the CDR3 reads TGTGCCAGCAGCGTAGGAGGAACCTCTGGAAACACCATATATTTT. It specifies CASSVGGTSGNTIYF. The entire variable domain, with the rest obtained from reference TRBV9 and TRBJ1-3, is as follows: DSGVTQTPKHLITATGQRVTLRCSPRSGDLSVYWYQQSLDQGLQFLIQYYNGEERAKGNILERFSAQQFPDLHSELNLSSLELGDSALYFCASSVGGTSGNTIYFGEGSWLTVV.

This clonotype has only a few counts. This chain uses TRBV7-9 with TRBJ1-2; the D gene is possibly TRBD1 (5 bases). Germline values: CDR1 SEHNR, CDR2 FQNEAQ (reference sequence). The ends were cut back, 5 bases at V and 1 base at J, with 14 bases in the middle. CDR3 length equals 15 residues. The CDR3 reads CASSMQGRSNYGYTF. CDR3 coding DNA: TGTGCCAGCAGCATGCAGGGACGGAGTAACTATGGCTACACCTTC.

Remarks on this clonotype: A much larger clone sits a single nucleotide away, making a read error possible. V usage is TRBV7-3 and J usage is TRBJ1-2, with 7 bases that match TRBD1. V shed 2 bases, J shed 4 bases, and the junction held 1 base outside the gene matches. The CDR3 runs 13 residues. Germline-derived CDR1 and CDR2 are SGHTA and FQGTGA. CDR3 in amino acids: CASSLSGGYGYTF. The CDR3 bases are TGTGCCAGCAGCTTATCAGGGGGCTATGGCTACACCTTC. The whole variable domain, remainder taken from reference TRBV7-3 and TRBJ1-2, is GAGVSQTPSNKVTEKGKYVELRCDPISGHTALYWYRQSLGQGPEFLIYFQGTGAADDSGLPNDRFFAVRPEGSVSTLKIQRTERGDSAVYLCASSLSGGYGYTFGSGTRLTVV.

V is TRBV30 and J is TRBJ2-7, with D unresolved. Germline values: CDR1 GTSNPN, CDR2 SVGIG (reference sequence). V gave up 3 bases and J gave up 3 bases, with 6 bases separating them. This CDR3 is 11 amino acids long. The CDR3 here is CAWRVRYEQYF. The CDR3 DNA reads TGTGCCTGGAGGGTTCGCTACGAGCAGTACTTC.

For this clonotype: An end of the junction differs from the germline gene, which may be a read error. J is TRBJ2-7 and V is TRBV7-2; TRBD1 matches 10 bases. The germline CDR1 and CDR2 sequences are SGHTA and FQGNSA. This CDR3 has 14 residues. The CDR3 DNA reads as TGTGCCAGCAGCACGGGACAGGGGTACTACAAGCAGTACTTC. Protein product: CASSTGQGYYKQYF.

The rearrangement joins TRBV7-6 to TRBJ2-3, with D perhaps matching TRBD2 (6 bases). CDR1 is SGHVS, CDR2 FNYEAQ, per germline. V gave up 1 base and J gave up 2 bases, with 19 bases separating them. CDR3 length: 18 residues. CDR3 protein: CASSLVSRGKVVTDTQYF. The CDR3, as DNA: TGTGCCAGCAGCTTAGTTTCGCGGGGTAAGGTCGTCACAGATACGCAGTATTTT.

The chain carries TRBV18 and TRBJ1-5, with D unresolved. The V and J ends lost 1 base and 3 bases respectively, with 4 bases between them. Germline V CDR1 and CDR2: KGHSH, LQKENI. There are 13 residues in the CDR3. For the CDR3, the DNA is TGTGCCAGCTCACCACAGCCCAATCAGCCCCAGCATTTT. This sequence encodes CASSPQPNQPQHF.

This clonotype was observed a handful of times. The J gene is TRBJ1-2, the V gene TRBV9; D is possibly TRBD1 (5 bases). The CDR3 length is 15 residues. Germline V gene lookup returns CDR1 SGDLS and CDR2 YYNGEE. Between the trimmed V and J ends, which lost 0 bases and 0 bases, there was a span of 9 bases. In nucleotides, the CDR3 is TGTGCCAGCAGCGTAGGACAGAGTGCTAACTATGGCTACACCTTC. Translation: CASSVGQSANYGYTF.

This clonotype was observed a few times. This rearrangement joins TRBV24-1 to TRBJ1-1; maybe TRBD1 (6 bases). The CDR3 loop spans 13 amino acids. The germline V gene encodes CDR1 KGHDR and CDR2 SFDVKD. Trimming removed 6 bases at V and 5 bases at J, with 12 bases between. CDR3 DNA: TGTGCCACCAGTCGGGGGGCAACGACTGAAGCTTTCTTT. Its protein is CATSRGATTEAFF.

This chain joins TRBV4-3 and TRBJ1-5; TRBD1 aligns across 7 bases. Germline loops: CDR1 LGHNA, CDR2 YSLEER. The CDR3 has 14 residues. Unmatched junction bases numbered 2, after V lost 0 bases and J lost 6 bases. CDR3 sequence (DNA): TGCGCCAGCAGCCAAGAGCCAGGGGGTCAGCCCCAGCATTTT. As protein: CASSQEPGGQPQHF.

The J gene is TRBJ1-5, the V gene TRBV6-2 or TRBV6-3, with D maybe TRBD1 (5 bases). CDR3 length equals 14 residues. The germline V gene has CDR1 MNHEY and CDR2 SVGEGT. The V gene lost 7 bases and the J gene lost 2 bases, with 12 bases spanning the gap. The DNA for the CDR3 is TGTGCCAGCAACGATCAGACAGGCAATCAGCCCCAGCATTTT. It specifies CASNDQTGNQPQHF.

This chain links TRBV19 with TRBJ2-3; possibly TRBD1 for D (5 bases). CDR3 length equals 15 residues. V lost 5 bases, J lost 6 bases, and 18 bases lay in between. From germline, CDR1 is LNHDA and CDR2 SQIVND (reference sequence). CDR3 amino acids: CASSSLAGPRDTQYF. The CDR3 region has the DNA TGTGCCAGTAGTTCCCTGGCAGGGCCCAGGGATACGCAGTATTTT. The whole variable domain, filled in from reference TRBV19 and TRBJ2-3, reads DGGITQSPKYLFRKEGQNVTLSCEQNLNHDAMYWYRQDPGQGLRLIYYSQIVNDFQKGDIAEGYSVSREKKESFPLTVTSAQKNPTAFYLCASSSLAGPRDTQYFGPGTRLTVL.

This clonotype was found a few times. The chain links TRBV6-5 to TRBJ2-2; 7 positions agree with TRBD1. Unmatched junction bases numbered 4, after V lost 6 bases and J lost 0 bases. The CDR3 runs to 15 residues. CDR1 and CDR2 (germline): MNHEY, SVGAGI. The chain's CDR3 is CASRPGTANTGELFF. The CDR3, as DNA: TGTGCCAGCAGGCCCGGGACAGCGAACACCGGGGAGCTGTTTTTT.